This is a list of T cell receptor beta chains from one sample in a study of T cell responses to AZD1222 COVID-19 vaccine. The method was immunoSEQ multiplex PCR; TCRdb's version includes in-frame clones alone and lacks a portion of them. This sample yields about 170,000 clones, of which around nine tenths are seen a single time; 0.85% to 1.1% belongs to the top ten. The source was peripheral blood, collected 28 days after the second AZD1222 dose. Receptors originate from an adult who received the AZD1222 COVID-19 vaccine. CDR3s include the opening cysteine and the closing phenylalanine or tryptophan. D genes are given only for firm matches. Size values are once, few and many counts, or a class for expanded clones, and some rows have none.

d_call j_call clone_size v_call cdr3_aa cdr3_nt
TRBD1 TRBJ2-7 . TRBV18 CASSPPGQGMYEQYF TGTGCCAGCTCACCACCAGGACAGGGCATGTACGAGCAGTACTTC
. TRBJ2-2 . TRBV6-4 CASSEGHLTGELFF TGTGCCAGCAGTGAGGGACACCTCACCGGGGAGCTGTTTTTT
TRBD1 TRBJ1-1 . TRBV5-6 CASSEWDRANFPEAFF TGTGCCAGCAGCGAATGGGACAGGGCCAATTTTCCTGAAGCTTTCTTT
TRBD1 TRBJ2-7 . TRBV5-1 CASSSTGRGSYEQYF TGCGCCAGCAGCTCGACAGGGAGAGGGTCCTACGAGCAGTACTTC
. TRBJ1-2 . TRBV6-5 CATGTEHYGYTF TGTGCCACCGGGACGGAACACTATGGCTACACCTTC
. TRBJ2-3 . TRBV5-6 CASSLVADTQYF TGTGCCAGCAGCTTGGTCGCAGATACGCAGTATTTT
. TRBJ1-1 . TRBV7-2 CASSLAITGGLEAFF TGTGCCAGCAGCTTAGCGATAACCGGGGGCTTAGAAGCTTTCTTT
TRBD2 TRBJ2-5 once TRBV5-4 CASSPRLAGVEETQYF TGTGCCAGCAGCCCTAGACTAGCGGGGGTTGAAGAGACCCAGTACTTC
TRBD2 TRBJ2-5 . TRBV2 CASRIEAGSWETQYF TGTGCCAGCAGGATAGAAGCGGGGAGCTGGGAGACCCAGTACTTC
. TRBJ1-1 . TRBV18 CASSPPVRPRGTEAFF TGTGCCAGCTCACCACCGGTAAGACCTCGGGGCACTGAAGCTTTCTTT
TRBD1 TRBJ1-2 few TRBV5-4 CASSLGGQGGGYTF TGTGCCAGCAGCTTGGGGGGACAGGGGGGAGGCTACACCTTC
TRBD1 TRBJ2-7 . TRBV15 CATSSLTGASYEQYF TGTGCCACCAGCAGCCTTACAGGGGCCTCCTACGAGCAGTACTTC
TRBD2 TRBJ2-1 . TRBV12-5 CASGFSGGAPYNEQFF TGTGCTAGTGGTTTTAGCGGGGGGGCCCCATACAATGAGCAGTTCTTC
. TRBJ1-1 . TRBV6-5 CASRDPLRSTEAFF TGTGCCAGCAGAGACCCTCTGAGGAGCACTGAAGCTTTCTTT
. TRBJ1-6 few TRBV4-1 CASSQYAGPYNSPLHF TGCGCCAGCAGCCAATACGCGGGTCCTTATAATTCACCCCTCCACTTT
TRBD1 TRBJ2-7 . TRBV28 CASSTPRTGRSYEQYF TGTGCCAGCAGTACGCCCAGGACAGGTCGCTCCTACGAGCAGTACTTC
TRBD1 TRBJ2-7 . TRBV27 CASSAGTGRNYEQYF TGTGCCAGCAGTGCGGGGACAGGGAGAAACTACGAGCAGTACTTC
. TRBJ2-5 . TRBV5-5 CASSPTGTLQETQYF TGTGCCAGCAGCCCGACCGGGACGTTGCAAGAGACCCAGTACTTC
TRBD2 TRBJ2-1 . TRBV19 CASSKLAGDSNEQFF TGTGCCAGTAGTAAACTAGCGGGGGATTCGAATGAGCAGTTCTTC
. TRBJ1-2 . TRBV11-2 CASSSIKPQTHTNYGYTF TGTGCCAGCAGCTCTATTAAACCACAGACCCACACTAACTATGGCTACACCTTC
. TRBJ2-3 . TRBV7-9 CASSRSLFAQYF TGTGCCAGCAGCCGATCTCTTTTCGCGCAGTATTTT
. TRBJ2-7 . TRBV30 CAWSVLYEQYF TGTGCCTGGAGTGTACTTTACGAGCAGTACTTC
TRBD1 TRBJ1-6 . TRBV7-2 CASSPDRSSYNSPLHF TGTGCCAGCAGCCCGGACAGGAGCTCCTATAATTCACCCCTCCACTTT
TRBD2 TRBJ2-2 . TRBV9 CASSVAGGHSGELFF TGTGCCAGCAGCGTAGCGGGGGGGCATTCCGGGGAGCTGTTTTTT
TRBD1 TRBJ1-2 . TRBV6-5 CASSYDRVDGYTF TGTGCCAGCAGTTACGACAGGGTAGATGGCTACACCTTC
. TRBJ2-7 . TRBV20-1 CSAMEGPVQYF TGCAGTGCCATGGAGGGCCCGGTGCAGTACTTC
. TRBJ2-3 . TRBV5-6 CASSLLLGVLGDTQYF TGTGCCAGCAGCCTCCTCCTGGGTGTACTAGGGGATACGCAGTATTTT
. TRBJ1-1 . TRBV28 CASNPPQGADMNTEAFF TGTGCCAGCAATCCCCCCCAAGGGGCCGATATGAACACTGAAGCTTTCTTT
. TRBJ2-5 . TRBV5-4 CASSKEWGGSGETQYF TGTGCCAGCAGCAAAGAGTGGGGGGGCTCGGGAGAGACCCAGTACTTC
. TRBJ2-1 once TRBV5-4 CASSLQSSYNEQFF TGTGCCAGCAGCTTGCAGTCTTCCTACAATGAGCAGTTCTTC
. TRBJ1-5 . TRBV5-1 CASSEQGFSGSQPQHF TGCGCCAGCAGCGAACAGGGTTTTAGCGGATCTCAGCCCCAGCATTTT
. TRBJ1-1 . TRBV7-9 CASSPTGLDPRAFF TGTGCCAGCAGCCCTACAGGGTTGGACCCAAGAGCTTTCTTT
TRBD2 TRBJ2-1 . TRBV11-3 CASSPGGGAHNEQFF TGTGCCAGCAGCCCTGGCGGGGGGGCCCACAATGAGCAGTTCTTC
. TRBJ2-2 . TRBV11-3 CASSSGGITGELFF TGTGCCAGCAGCTCCGGAGGGATCACCGGGGAGCTGTTTTTT
TRBD1 TRBJ2-3 . TRBV2 CASTLGQGAADTQYF TGTGCCAGCACCCTCGGACAGGGGGCGGCAGATACGCAGTATTTT
TRBD1 TRBJ1-1 . TRBV27 CASSLYGQEYTEAFF TGTGCCAGCAGTTTATATGGACAGGAGTACACTGAAGCTTTCTTT
. TRBJ1-5 . TRBV2 CASSVERGNQPQHF TGTGCCAGCAGTGTAGAACGGGGCAATCAGCCCCAGCATTTT
. TRBJ1-2 . TRBV5-6 CASSFGRPGWNYGYTF TGTGCCAGCAGCTTTGGGAGGCCAGGTTGGAACTATGGCTACACCTTC
. TRBJ2-7 . TRBV11-2 CASSLGGQGPYEQYF TGTGCCAGCAGCTTAGGTGGCCAGGGGCCCTACGAGCAGTACTTC
. TRBJ2-6 . TRBV5-8 CASSPPSGFYSGANVLTF TGTGCCAGCAGCCCCCCCTCCGGTTTTTACTCTGGGGCCAACGTCCTGACTTTC
TRBD1 TRBJ1-1 . TRBV6-5 CASSSQGSTEAFF TGTGCCAGCAGCTCACAGGGGAGCACTGAAGCTTTCTTT
. TRBJ1-2 . TRBV5-4 CASSLISNYGYTF TGTGCCAGCAGCTTGATCAGTAACTATGGCTACACCTTC
. TRBJ2-7 . TRBV5-4 CASSRDGTYEQYF TGTGCCAGCAGCCGGGACGGCACCTACGAGCAGTACTTC
. TRBJ1-2 . TRBV13 CASIERGGDYGYTF TGTGCCAGCATCGAAAGGGGAGGCGACTATGGCTACACCTTC
. TRBJ1-2 . TRBV12-5 CASGLSVRSGYTF TGTGCTAGTGGTTTGTCCGTCCGGAGTGGCTACACCTTC
. TRBJ1-3 . TRBV9 CASSPRTDLANTIYF TGTGCCAGCAGCCCCCGGACGGACCTGGCGAACACCATATATTTT
. TRBJ1-5 once TRBV25-1 CASSGPNQPQHF TGTGCCAGCAGTGGACCGAATCAGCCCCAGCATTTT
. TRBJ2-3 . TRBV6-4 CASSDRPLPDTQYF TGTGCCAGCAGTGACCGACCACTACCAGATACGCAGTATTTT
. TRBJ1-1 . TRBV5-5 CASSSSVVAGNTEAFF TGTGCCAGCAGCTCCTCTGTAGTGGCAGGGAACACTGAAGCTTTCTTT
TRBD1 TRBJ2-3 . TRBV5-6 CASSRDRGVTDTQYF TGTGCCAGCAGCAGGGACAGGGGTGTTACAGATACGCAGTATTTT
TRBD2 TRBJ2-7 . TRBV4-2 CASSQDVAGIYEQYF TGTGCCAGCAGCCAAGATGTAGCGGGGATCTACGAGCAGTACTTC
. TRBJ2-2 . TRBV9 CASSVVVNTGELFF TGTGCCAGCAGCGTAGTAGTGAACACCGGGGAGCTGTTTTTT